Listed here is a single T cell receptor beta chain. Its antigen is not known. Germline assignment: CDR1 LGHDT and CDR2 YNNKEL (reference sequence). This CDR3 has 14 amino acids. The junction had 4 bases not matched to a gene; V was cut back by 1 base and J by 6 bases. Sequencing used immunoSEQ multiplex PCR; TCRdb keeps in-frame clones, though not all of them. Of 110,000 to 150,000 clones in the sample, 92% were seen once. This specimen comes from a study of T cell responses to AZD1222 COVID-19 vaccine. Study in general: Researchers grouped second doses given at about 4 or about 12 weeks into one pool. Study-wide results and limits: Donors were chiefly white British, with a greater number of females, and clonal diversity was perhaps underestimated. Two doses of AZD1222 preceded a rise in Spike-specific TCR breadth and depth.

The sample here was peripheral blood, taken on day 0 of AZD1222 vaccination. This receptor was obtained from an adult in good health. The genes are TRBV3-1 (or the pseudogene TRBV3-2) and TRBJ1-2; 8 bases align to TRBD1. DNA of the CDR3: TGTGCCAGCAGCCAAGTTGACAGGGGTAATGGCTACACCTTC. The encoded protein is CASSQVDRGNGYTF.